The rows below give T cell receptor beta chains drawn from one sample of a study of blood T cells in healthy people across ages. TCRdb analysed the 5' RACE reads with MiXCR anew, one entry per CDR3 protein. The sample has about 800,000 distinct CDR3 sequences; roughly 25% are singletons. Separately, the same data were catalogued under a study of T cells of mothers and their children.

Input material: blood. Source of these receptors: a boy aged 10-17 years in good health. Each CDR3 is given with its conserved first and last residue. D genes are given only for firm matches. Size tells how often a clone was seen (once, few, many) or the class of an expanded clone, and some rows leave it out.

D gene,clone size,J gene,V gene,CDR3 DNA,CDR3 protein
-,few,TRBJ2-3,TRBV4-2,TGTGCCAGCAGCCATGGACAGTCGGGGGACACAGATACGCAGTATTTT,CASSHGQSGDTDTQYF
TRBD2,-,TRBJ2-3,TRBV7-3,TGTGCCAGCAGAAGCGGGGGGGACACAGATACGCAGTATTTT,CASRSGGDTDTQYF
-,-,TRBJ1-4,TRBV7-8,TGTGCCAGCAGCTTAGTGCTTGACGAAAAACTGTTTTTT,CASSLVLDEKLFF
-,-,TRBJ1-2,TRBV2,TGTGCCAGCAGCCCCTCTCCTGGCTACACCTTC,CASSPSPGYTF
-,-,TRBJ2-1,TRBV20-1,TGCAGTGCCAGAGGGGGAATCGGTGAGCAGTTCTTC,CSARGGIGEQFF
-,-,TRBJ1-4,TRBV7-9,TGTGCCAGCAGGGGCGACAGTCGTGGTGAAAAACTGTTTTTT,CASRGDSRGEKLFF
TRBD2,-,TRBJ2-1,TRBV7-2,TGTGCCAGCAGCTTAGGATCCGGGACTAGCGCATACAATGAGCAGTTCTTC,CASSLGSGTSAYNEQFF
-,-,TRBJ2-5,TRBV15,TGTGCCACCAGCAGACAGCTTGGATCGGAGACCCAGTACTTC,CATSRQLGSETQYF
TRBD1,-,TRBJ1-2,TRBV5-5,TGTGCCAGCAGCTCTAGACAGGGCTTGGATGGCTACACCTTC,CASSSRQGLDGYTF
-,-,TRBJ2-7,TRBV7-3,TGTGCCAGCAGCTTCGCGCTGGGGCGGGATAAGACCTACGAGCAGTACTTC,CASSFALGRDKTYEQYF
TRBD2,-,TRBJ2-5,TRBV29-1,TGCAGCGTTGAAGAGACTAGCGAACAACAAGAGACCCAGTACTTC,CSVEETSEQQETQYF
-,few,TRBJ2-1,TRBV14,TGTGCCAGCAGCCAAGATCTCGAGTATGAGCAGTTCTTC,CASSQDLEYEQFF
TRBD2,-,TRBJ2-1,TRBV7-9,TGTGCCAGCAGCTATAGCGGGGGAACCGGTGGTGAGCAGTTCTTC,CASSYSGGTGGEQFF
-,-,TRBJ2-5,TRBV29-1,TGCAGCGCCCAGACCGGACAAGAGACCCAGTACTTC,CSAQTGQETQYF
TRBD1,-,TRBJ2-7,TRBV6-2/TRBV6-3,TGTGCCACCCTGGGGACAGGGAATTACGAGCAGTACTTC,CATLGTGNYEQYF
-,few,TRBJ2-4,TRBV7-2,TGTGCCAGCAGCTTAGGTCAGACAGCCAAAAACATTCAGTACTTC,CASSLGQTAKNIQYF
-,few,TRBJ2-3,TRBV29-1,TGCAGCGTTGCTACGATCACAGATACGCAGTATTTT,CSVATITDTQYF
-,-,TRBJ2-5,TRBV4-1,TGCGCCAGCAGCCAATCCGGACAAGAGACCCAGTACTTC,CASSQSGQETQYF
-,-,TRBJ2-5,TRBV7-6,TGTGCCAGCAACCAAGGTAGCGGACAAGAGACCCAGTACTTC,CASNQGSGQETQYF
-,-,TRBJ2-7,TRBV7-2,TGTGCCAGCAGCTTAGCCCTTGGCGGGGCCTACGAGCAGTACTTC,CASSLALGGAYEQYF
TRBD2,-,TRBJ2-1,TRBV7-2,TGTGCCAGCAGCTTATCCCGGACTAGCGCCGAGCAGTTCTTC,CASSLSRTSAEQFF
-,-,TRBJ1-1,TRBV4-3,TGCGCCAGCAGCCAAGACAGGGAGGCTGAAGCTTTCTTT,CASSQDREAEAFF
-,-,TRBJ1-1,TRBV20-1,TGCAGTGCTAGAAGACGGGGGAACACTGAAGCTTTCTTT,CSARRRGNTEAFF
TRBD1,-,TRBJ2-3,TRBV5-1,TGCGCCAGCAGCTTGTGGACAGGGAGGACAGATACGCAGTATTTT,CASSLWTGRTDTQYF
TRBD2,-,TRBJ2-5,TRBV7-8,TGTGCCAGCAGCTCCCGACTAGCGGGAGGGGGAGAGACCCAGTACTTC,CASSSRLAGGGETQYF
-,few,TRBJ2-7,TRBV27,TGTGCCAGCAGTTTAGGGCTGCCGGGAGTTAGCCACGAGCAGTACTTC,CASSLGLPGVSHEQYF
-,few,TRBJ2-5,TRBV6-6,TGTGCCAGCCGGAGGGGGGGAGGGCAAGAGACCCAGTACTTC,CASRRGGGQETQYF
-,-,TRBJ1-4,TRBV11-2,TGTGCCAGCAGCCGCGGGACGGTAGAAAAACTGTTTTTT,CASSRGTVEKLFF
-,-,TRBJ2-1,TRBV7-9,TGTGCCAGCAGCTGGGGGGTAGAGGAGCAGTTCTTC,CASSWGVEEQFF
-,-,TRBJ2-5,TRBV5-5,TGTGCCAGCAGCTTTAGGCGGGGCAGGGGTGAGGAGACCCAGTACTTC,CASSFRRGRGEETQYF
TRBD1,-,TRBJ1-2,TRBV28,TGTGCCAGCGAACGATGGGACAGGGGATACACCTTC,CASERWDRGYTF
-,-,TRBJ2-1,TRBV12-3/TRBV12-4,TGTGCCAGCAGTCCACGACAAGGAGAGCAGTTCTTC,CASSPRQGEQFF
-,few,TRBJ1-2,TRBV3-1,TGTGCCAGCAGCCGGGCCGACAAGGACTATGGCTACACCTTC,CASSRADKDYGYTF
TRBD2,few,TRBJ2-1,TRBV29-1,TGCAGCGTTGAGAATGGACTAGCGGTAGAGCAGTTCTTC,CSVENGLAVEQFF
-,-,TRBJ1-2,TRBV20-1,TGCAGTGCTAGAGATCCCTGGCGGCCGAACAGCTATGGCTACACCTTC,CSARDPWRPNSYGYTF
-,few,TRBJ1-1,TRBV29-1,TGCAGCGTTGGTAGACAAATGAACACTGAAGCTTTCTTT,CSVGRQMNTEAFF
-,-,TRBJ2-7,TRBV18,TGTGCCAGCTCACCCAGCCGTCCGGGGTTAACCTACGAGCAGTACTTC,CASSPSRPGLTYEQYF
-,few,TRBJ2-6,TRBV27,TGTGCCAGCAGTTCGGACTCGACAGGGGCCAACGTCCTGACTTTC,CASSSDSTGANVLTF
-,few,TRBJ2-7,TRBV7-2,TGTGCCAGCAGCTTATTGTCTATCACTTACGAGCAGTACTTC,CASSLLSITYEQYF
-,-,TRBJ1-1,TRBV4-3,TGCGCCAGCAGCCGAGACCTCGCAGAGATGAACACTGAAGCTTTCTTT,CASSRDLAEMNTEAFF
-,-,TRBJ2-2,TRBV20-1,TGCAGTGCTAGAAGGCCCGCGGGGAACACCGGGGAGCTGTTTTTT,CSARRPAGNTGELFF
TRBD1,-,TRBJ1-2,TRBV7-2,TGTGCCAGCAGCTTAGCGAGGGACAGAAGGAACTATGGCTACACCTTC,CASSLARDRRNYGYTF
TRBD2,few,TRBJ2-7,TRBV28,TGTGCCAGCAGTTTGCCTAGGGAACTAGCGGGATACGAGCAGTACTTC,CASSLPRELAGYEQYF
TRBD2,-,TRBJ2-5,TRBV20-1,TGCAGTGCTAGAGGGGTGCGGGAGGGCCCTAAAGAGACCCAGTACTTC,CSARGVREGPKETQYF
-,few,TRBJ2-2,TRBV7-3,TGTGCCAGCGATTACAACCCTAGCGTGGCCGGGGAGCTGTTTTTT,CASDYNPSVAGELFF
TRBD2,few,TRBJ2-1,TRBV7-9,TGTGCCAGCAGCTTAGTTGGACTAGCTCACAATGAGCAGTTCTTC,CASSLVGLAHNEQFF
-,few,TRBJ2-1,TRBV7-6,TGTGCCAGCAGCGAAGGGGGGATCTACAATGAGCAGTTCTTC,CASSEGGIYNEQFF
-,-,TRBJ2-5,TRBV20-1,TGCAGTGCTAGGGCGACTAGAGTACAAGAGACCCAGTACTTC,CSARATRVQETQYF
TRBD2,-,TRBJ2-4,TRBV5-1,TGCGCCAGCAGCTTGGGACTAGCGTTGAACATTCAGTACTTC,CASSLGLALNIQYF
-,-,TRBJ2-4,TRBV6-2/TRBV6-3,TGTGCCAGCAGTTACCTTCTGACGAATCTAGCCAAAAACATTCAGTACTTC,CASSYLLTNLAKNIQYF
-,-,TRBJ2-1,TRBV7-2,TGTGCCAGCAGCTTTAAGGGAACCTACAATGAGCAGTTCTTC,CASSFKGTYNEQFF
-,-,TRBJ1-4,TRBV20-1,TGCAGTGCCCAACAGGACCCAACTAATGAAAAACTGTTTTTT,CSAQQDPTNEKLFF
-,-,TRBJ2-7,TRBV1,TGCACCAGCAGCCCCTGGGAGGGTAGCGGGAGAACCTTCTCCTACGAGCAGTACTTC,CTSSPWEGSGRTFSYEQYF
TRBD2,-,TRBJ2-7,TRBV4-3,TGCGCCAGCAGCCAGGATCCGGGACTAGCGGACTACGAGCAGTACTTC,CASSQDPGLADYEQYF
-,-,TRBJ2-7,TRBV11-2,TGTGCCAGCAGCTTTAAGGGGCCGAATTCCTACGAGCAGTACTTC,CASSFKGPNSYEQYF
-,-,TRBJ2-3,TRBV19,TGTGCCAGTAGTACATACCTCCAAGATACGCAGTATTTT,CASSTYLQDTQYF
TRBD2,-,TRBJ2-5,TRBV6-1,TGTGCCAGCCCTAGGGACTACCGAGCGGAGGAGACCCAGTACTTC,CASPRDYRAEETQYF
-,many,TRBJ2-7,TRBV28,TGTGCCAGCACCGGTGGGGAGAATTTAATCTACGAGCAGTACTTC,CASTGGENLIYEQYF
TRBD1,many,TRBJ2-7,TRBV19,TGTGCCAGTAGTATTCATCTCGCCAGGGGGTCTACGGACGAGCAGTACTTC,CASSIHLARGSTDEQYF
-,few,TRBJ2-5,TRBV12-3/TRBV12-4,TGTGCCAGCAGTTTGCCCTGGGCAAGCATCGAGACCCAGTACTTC,CASSLPWASIETQYF